The 14 T cell receptor beta chains given below trace back to one sample, sequenced in a study of blood T cell repertoires in COVID-19. Clones were read by immunoSEQ multiplex PCR, and TCRdb kept only the in-frame ones, dropping some. Among some 400,000 clones listed, 80% to 90% were seen once. What was sequenced was PBMCs or T cells enriched from blood (not recorded which). The receptors originated from a man aged 30 to 45 who had recovered from COVID-19.

The rearrangement links TRBV15 to TRBJ1-1, with D possibly being TRBD1 (5 bases). Trimming shortened V by 2 bases and J by 1 base, and 11 bases separated the two germline ends. Germline CDR1 is LNHNV and CDR2 is YYDKDF (reference sequence). The CDR3 has 15 residues. DNA of the CDR3: TGTGCCACCAGCAGAAGCCCCACAGGGAACACTGAAGCTTTCTTT. This translates into CATSRSPTGNTEAFF.

V and J are TRBV19 and TRBJ2-1, with 9 bases that match TRBD2. The ends lost 6 bases at V and 6 bases at J; junction bases unmatched: 12. There are 16 residues in the CDR3. Germline CDR1 is LNHDA and CDR2 is SQIVND (reference sequence). CDR3 nucleotide sequence: TGTGCCAGTAGATTGGGGGGTAGCGGGAGACTCAATGAGCAGTTCTTC. Translation gives CASRLGGSGRLNEQFF. Full variable domain (remainder filled in from reference TRBV19 and TRBJ2-1): DGGITQSPKYLFRKEGQNVTLSCEQNLNHDAMYWYRQDPGQGLRLIYYSQIVNDFQKGDIAEGYSVSREKKESFPLTVTSAQKNPTAFYLCASRLGGSGRLNEQFFGPGTRLTVL.

The rearrangement links TRBV7-9 to TRBJ2-7; 7 nucleotides agree with TRBD1. The V gene's germline CDR1 is SEHNR and CDR2 FQNEAQ (reference sequence). The CDR3 is 14 amino acids. The J segment lost 4 bases and the V segment lost 3 bases, leaving 6 bases of the junction unmatched. The CDR3 nucleotides read TGTGCCAGCAGCTTTACCGGGACAGCTTACGAGCAGTACTTC. Protein sequence: CASSFTGTAYEQYF.

The chain combines TRBV20-1 with TRBJ2-3; 12 bases map to TRBD2. Germline assignment: CDR1 DFQATT and CDR2 SNEGSKA (reference sequence). The J segment lost 6 bases and the V segment lost 4 bases, leaving 5 bases of the junction unmatched. The CDR3 loop spans 14 amino acids. CDR3: CSAIELAGGDTQYF. The CDR3 DNA reads TGCAGTGCTATTGAACTAGCGGGAGGTGATACGCAGTATTTT.

In regard to this clone: This sample includes further DNA sequences coding for the same CDR3. The J gene is TRBJ2-1, the V gene TRBV5-1; 10 bases agree with TRBD2. The trim removed 0 bases at V and 8 bases at J, leaving 5 bases unmatched. Germline lookup yields CDR1 SGHRS and CDR2 YFSETQ. This CDR3 region has 15 residues. The CDR3 here is CASSLGLAGVYEQFF. In DNA form, the CDR3 reads TGCGCCAGCAGCTTGGGGCTAGCGGGAGTCTATGAGCAGTTCTTC.

The chain recombines TRBV7-2 with TRBJ2-1; 8 nucleotides align to TRBD2. Germline values: CDR1 SGHTA, CDR2 FQGNSA. The CDR3 sequence is 16 residues long. V lost 5 bases and J lost 6; bases outside the gene matches: 12. CDR3 nucleotides: TGTGCCAGCAGCCTCCCTCCAGCGGGAGATGTCAATGAGCAGTTCTTC. The encoded protein is CASSLPPAGDVNEQFF.

This chain joins TRBV9 and TRBJ1-2; weak D call: TRBD1 (5 bases). The ends were cut back, 2 bases at V and 4 bases at J, with 15 bases in the middle. There are 15 residues in the CDR3. The germline V gene encodes CDR1 SGDLS and CDR2 YYNGEE. The CDR3 protein is CASSVTGGERYGYTF. DNA for the CDR3: TGTGCCAGCAGCGTTACCGGAGGGGAGCGCTATGGCTACACCTTC.

Notes on this clone: Other DNA sequences in the same sample also yield this CDR3. This chain links TRBV7-9 with TRBJ2-1; TRBD2 matches at 11 bases. J gave up 1 base and V 5 bases, and 4 bases lay outside the gene matches. The CDR3 extends over 16 amino acids. Germline CDR1 and CDR2: SEHNR and FQNEAQ (reference sequence). The CDR3: CASSPRTSGSYNEQFF. The CDR3 DNA follows: TGTGCCAGCAGCCCGAGGACTAGCGGGTCCTACAATGAGCAGTTCTTC.

The J gene is TRBJ2-1, the V gene TRBV3-1 (or the pseudogene TRBV3-2), with 9 nucleotides matching TRBD2. CDR1 and CDR2 from the germline V gene are LGHDT and YNNKEL (reference sequence). The trim removed 4 bases at V and 7 bases at J, leaving 5 bases unmatched. This CDR3 is 14 amino acids long. In nucleotides, the CDR3 is TGTGCCAGCAGCCTGGGACTAGCTAGGAATGAGCAGTTCTTC. Translated: CASSLGLARNEQFF.

The count of this clone is one. The rearrangement joins TRBV5-1 to TRBJ2-2; 11 bases align to TRBD2. V trimming: 2 bases; J trimming: 7 bases; junction bases outside the gene matches: 10. Germline values: CDR1 SGHRS, CDR2 YFSETQ. The CDR3 runs to 17 residues. The CDR3 spells CASSFSGTSGYGGELFF. The CDR3, as DNA: TGCGCCAGCAGCTTTTCCGGGACTAGCGGTTATGGCGGGGAGCTGTTTTTT.

The chain couples TRBV6-4 to TRBJ2-3; the D is unclear. This CDR3 has 12 residues. The germline V gene has CDR1 MRHNA and CDR2 SNTAGT. Trimming took 6 bases from V and 5 from J, leaving 9 bases between them. The CDR3 nucleotides are TGTGCCAGCAGCGAGTACGGAGATACGCAGTATTTT. This gives the protein CASSEYGDTQYF.

The CDR3 region is CASSLYAYYSNQPQHF. CDR3 nucleotide sequence: TGTGCCAGCAGTTTATACGCCTACTATAGCAATCAGCCCCAGCATTTT. The V and J genes are TRBV28 and TRBJ1-5; no definite D call. The CDR3 extends over 16 amino acids. Germline CDR1 reads MDHEN; CDR2 reads SYDVKM. V lost 1 base, J lost 0 bases, and 10 bases lay in between.

The chain links TRBV9 to TRBJ2-2; the D is unclear. The CDR3 runs to 12 residues. Deletions cut 2 bases from V and 5 bases from J, with 4 bases between. CDR1 and CDR2 (germline): SGDLS, YYNGEE. The CDR3 region is CASSVSTGELFF. In DNA form, the CDR3 reads TGTGCCAGCAGCGTGTCTACCGGGGAGCTGTTTTTT.

This chain connects TRBV5-1 to TRBJ2-5; TRBD1 is a possible D gene (6 bases). V was shortened by 1 base and J by 4 bases, with 11 bases between the two germline ends. Per the germline V gene, CDR1 is SGHRS and CDR2 is YFSETQ. This CDR3 comprises 14 residues. The CDR3 loop is CASSLSPGAETQYF. For the CDR3, the DNA is TGCGCCAGCAGCTTGTCGCCAGGGGCAGAGACCCAGTACTTC.